The clone carrying this TCR beta chain has only a few counts. What it binds is unknown. The sample comes from a study of T cells after yellow fever vaccination. Study background: SMART-Seq v4 Ultra Low Input prepared the low-cell-number fractions. Overall study results and limits: The study found a weaker secondary response that peaked faster, day 5 versus 15.

TCR cDNA, made by 5'RACE template switching, carried an added universal primer site and UMIs. One entry per CDR3 protein results from TCRdb running MiXCR on the 5' RACE reads. This sample yields around 550,000 distinct CDR3 sequences, of which roughly 19% are seen a single time; roughly an eighth belongs to the top ten. The CDR3 consists of 16 residues. Germline V gene lookup returns CDR1 MNHEY and CDR2 SVGEGT. The germline V and J ends were trimmed by 2 bases and 10 bases, with 24 bases remaining between them. The material sequenced was PBMCs, taken 15 days after the yellow fever booster vaccination. The receptor comes from a man aged 25-45 years who received the YFV17D yellow fever vaccine. V is TRBV6-2 or TRBV6-3 and J is TRBJ2-7, with D unclear. CDR3: CASSYPLVKWKEGQYF. The CDR3 nucleotides are TGTGCCAGCAGTTACCCGCTGGTCAAGTGGAAGGAAGGTCAGTACTTC.